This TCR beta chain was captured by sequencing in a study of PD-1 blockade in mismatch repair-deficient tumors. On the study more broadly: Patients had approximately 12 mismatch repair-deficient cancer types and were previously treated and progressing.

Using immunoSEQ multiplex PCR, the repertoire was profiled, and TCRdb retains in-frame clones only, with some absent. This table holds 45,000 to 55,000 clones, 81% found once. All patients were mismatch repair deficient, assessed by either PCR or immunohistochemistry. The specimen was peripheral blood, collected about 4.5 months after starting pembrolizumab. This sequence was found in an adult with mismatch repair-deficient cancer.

CDR3 sequence: CASSPPSPGLYKAHEQFF. CDR3 nucleotides: TGTGCCAGCTCACCACCGAGTCCGGGACTTTATAAGGCCCATGAGCAGTTCTTC. The chain couples TRBV18 to TRBJ2-1; a weak D match, TRBD2 (6 bases). CDR1 and CDR2 from the germline V gene are KGHSH and LQKENI. The V and J ends lost 0 bases and 8 bases respectively, with 23 bases between them. The CDR3 has 18 amino acids.